These 20 T cell receptor beta chains came from one sample sequenced in a study of CD8+CD57+ T cells in acquired aplastic anemia. Selection for sequencing was limited to patients who had shown CD8+CD57+ cell expansion by flow cytometry. TCR beta VDJ and CDR3 profiles were obtained from a genomic DNA template. One entry per CDR3 protein, called by TCRdb with MiXCR from the reads. The repertoire has a few hundred thousand distinct CDR3 sequences, around 30% of them found once; the top ten carry less than 0.85%. The sample consisted of sorted CD4+, CD8+, or CD8+CD57+ T cells (not recorded which) from PBMCs. These receptors all come from a human donor with aplastic anemia.

This rearrangement joins TRBV19 to TRBJ2-7, with 8 bases lining up with TRBD2. This CDR3 is built from 15 residues. Per germline, CDR1 LNHDA and CDR2 SQIVND (reference sequence). The V and J ends lost 9 bases and 5 bases, in that order; junction bases with no gene match: 15. The CDR3 nucleotides read TGTGCCAGCTTCCCTGGGGCGGGGGGCCGCCACGAGCAGTACTTC. This encodes CASFPGAGGRHEQYF.

The V call is TRBV3-1, the J call TRBJ2-2; tentatively, D is TRBD2 (5 bases). There are 13 residues in the CDR3. The V gene lost 1 base and the J gene lost 7 bases, with 7 bases spanning the gap. Germline CDR1 is LGHDT and CDR2 is YNNKEL (reference sequence). The CDR3 nucleotides are TGTGCCAGCAGCCAAGCGGGATACGGGGAGCTGTTTTTT. Translated: CASSQAGYGELFF. Together with reference TRBV3-1 and TRBJ2-2, the CDR3 gives the full variable domain: DTAVSQTPKYLVTQMGNDKSIKCEQNLGHDTMYWYKQDSKKFLKIMFSYNNKELIINETVPNRFSPKSPDKAHLNLHINSLELGDSAVYFCASSQAGYGELFFGEGSRLTVL.

This clonotype was recorded many times. The V call is TRBV2, the J call TRBJ2-1; D is ambiguous. Germline values: CDR1 SNHLY, CDR2 FYNNEI. The germline V and J ends were trimmed by 2 bases and 9 bases, with 5 bases remaining between them. The CDR3 loop spans 11 amino acids. For the CDR3, the DNA is TGTGCCAGCAGTGAACTCGGTGAGCAGTTCTTC. Amino acids: CASSELGEQFF.

This clonotype was counted between two and nine times. V is TRBV12-3 or TRBV12-4 and J is TRBJ2-3; possibly TRBD2 for D (6 bases). Trimming took off 6 bases at V and 6 bases at J, with 13 bases between the two ends. The CDR3 consists of 13 residues. CDR3 DNA: TGTGCCAGCAGGACGGGCGGGGCGGATACGCAGTATTTT. It codes for CASRTGGADTQYF.

This clonotype has a count of ten or more. The chain recombines TRBV13 with TRBJ2-7; D uncertain. The CDR3 loop spans 14 amino acids. The V gene's germline CDR1 is PRHDT and CDR2 FYEKMQ (reference sequence). V lost 0 bases and J lost 1, with 7 bases in between. CDR3 nucleotide sequence: TGTGCCAGCAGCTTAGGTATCGTATCCTACGAGCAGTACTTC. This translates into CASSLGIVSYEQYF. Full variable domain (missing parts from reference TRBV13 and TRBJ2-7): AAGVIQSPRHLIKEKRETATLKCYPIPRHDTVYWYQQGPGQDPQFLISFYEKMQSDKGSIPDRFSAQQFSDYHSELNMSSLELGDSALYFCASSLGIVSYEQYFGPGTRLTVT.

This clonotype came up a few times. V is TRBV7-8 and J is TRBJ2-2; possible D gene TRBD2, 6 bases. Germline CDR1 is SGHVS and CDR2 is FQNEAQ. V dropped 0 bases and J dropped 2 bases, with 16 bases sitting between them. The CDR3 has 18 residues. CDR3 loop: CASSLAPLLALNTGELFF. The DNA of the CDR3 is TGTGCCAGCAGCTTAGCGCCCCTTCTAGCGTTAAACACCGGGGAGCTGTTTTTT.

This clonotype has more than one count but fewer than ten. A single base separates this from a much larger clone, so it may be a read error. The J gene is TRBJ2-7, the V gene TRBV19, with 7 bases fitting TRBD1. Per germline, CDR1 LNHDA and CDR2 SQIVND (reference sequence). The CDR3 is made up of 13 amino acids. After removal of 6 bases from V and 2 bases from J, the junction contained 4 bases not matched to a gene. The CDR3 DNA is TGTGCCAGTAGGCAGGGACAGCCCTACGAGCAGTACTTC. It is translated as CASRQGQPYEQYF.

The chain combines TRBV7-3 with TRBJ2-2, with 9 bases fitting TRBD2. V was clipped by 5 bases and J by 5 bases; unmatched bases: 6. CDR1 SGHTA and CDR2 FQGTGA come from the germline V gene. The CDR3 extends over 15 amino acids. The CDR3 spells CASSRELAGTGELFF. In DNA, the CDR3 is TGTGCCAGCAGCAGGGAGCTAGCGGGAACCGGGGAGCTGTTTTTT. The full variable domain, with the rest looked up from reference TRBV7-3 and TRBJ2-2, is GAGVSQTPSNKVTEKGKYVELRCDPISGHTALYWYRQSLGQGPEFLIYFQGTGAADDSGLPNDRFFAVRPEGSVSTLKIQRTERGDSAVYLCASSRELAGTGELFFGEGSRLTVL.

This clonotype was found many times. V gene TRBV29-1 combines with J gene TRBJ1-1; the match to TRBD1 covers 7 bases. The CDR3 is 13 amino acids. J gave up 4 bases and V 3 bases, and 5 bases lay outside the gene matches. Germline V gene data show CDR1 as SQVTM and CDR2 as ANQGSEA. The CDR3 loop reads CSVERGLGTEAFF. CDR3 nucleotides: TGCAGCGTTGAGAGGGGGCTGGGCACTGAAGCTTTCTTT.

This chain connects TRBV29-1 to TRBJ1-2; 10 nucleotides match TRBD1. The V segment lost 3 bases and the J segment 3 bases; nucleotides outside the gene matches: 4. The CDR3 consists of 14 residues. Looked up from germline, CDR1 is SQVTM and CDR2 is ANQGSEA. This chain's CDR3 is CSVDTGQGDYGYTF. DNA for the CDR3: TGCAGCGTTGACACCGGACAGGGGGACTATGGCTACACCTTC. The full variable domain, its missing parts supplied by reference TRBV29-1 and TRBJ1-2, is SAVISQKPSRDICQRGTSLTIQCQVDSQVTMMFWYRQQPGQSLTLIATANQGSEATYESGFVIDKFPISRPNLTFSTLTVSNMSPEDSSIYLCSVDTGQGDYGYTFGSGTRLTVV.

The chain links TRBV7-2 to TRBJ2-5; tentatively, D is TRBD1 (6 bases). The germline CDR1 and CDR2 sequences are SGHTA and FQGNSA. The CDR3 contains 16 residues. V lost 3 bases and J lost 5, with 19 bases in between. The DNA for the CDR3 is TGTGCCAGCAGCTTGGGATCACAGGGAAGAGGGGAGACCCAGTACTTC. Translating gives CASSLGSQGRGETQYF.

V gene TRBV12-3 or TRBV12-4 combines with J gene TRBJ1-3; no clear D gene. The V end was cut by 6 bases, the J end by 4 bases, with 7 bases between. CDR3 length: 12 residues. The CDR3 protein is CASRAPGNTIYF. CDR3 nucleotide sequence: TGTGCCAGCAGGGCTCCAGGAAACACCATATATTTT.

The CDR3 DNA sequence: TGTGCCAGCAGCCCGGGGACTAGCGGGGGGGCTGAGCAGTTCTTC. This translates into CASSPGTSGGAEQFF. This chain links TRBV7-2 with TRBJ2-1; TRBD2 aligns across 16 bases. In germline, CDR1 is SGHTA, CDR2 FQGNSA. The V segment lost 5 bases and the J segment 9 bases; nucleotides outside the gene matches: 4. The CDR3 is 15 amino acids.

This clonotype has just one count. The J gene is TRBJ2-5, the V gene TRBV20-1; D is perhaps TRBD2 (6 bases). CDR3 length equals 12 residues. CDR1 DFQATT and CDR2 SNEGSKA come from the germline V gene (reference sequence). V lost 5 bases and J 2 bases, leaving 9 bases between the germline ends. CDR3 loop: CSAGTFQETQYF. CDR3 DNA sequence: TGCAGTGCTGGGACTTTTCAAGAGACCCAGTACTTC.

On this clonotype itself: A much bigger clone sits one base away, suggesting this may be a read error. This chain uses TRBV7-2 with TRBJ1-5; D is undetermined. From germline, CDR1 is SGHTA and CDR2 FQGNSA. Trimming pared 5 bases from V and 5 bases from J, leaving 16 bases between. This CDR3 comprises 15 residues. The CDR3: CASSLGPGSDQPQHF. In nucleotides, the CDR3 is TGTGCCAGCAGCCTCGGGCCGGGAAGCGATCAGCCCCAGCATTTT.

A few counts support this clonotype. J is TRBJ1-2 and V is TRBV2; D remains ambiguous. Germline V gene sequence: CDR1 SNHLY, CDR2 FYNNEI. The CDR3 covers 13 residues. V was cut by 7 bases and J by 6 bases, with 15 bases left in between. CDR3 coding DNA: TGTGCCAGCATGAGGGAACGGGTAGATGGCTACACCTTC. Amino acids: CASMRERVDGYTF.

This clonotype has a handful of counts. V gene TRBV28 combines with J gene TRBJ1-1; D is possibly TRBD1 (6 bases). The V end lost 5 bases, the J end lost 6 bases, and 7 bases lay between the germline ends. There are 11 residues in the CDR3. Looked up from germline, CDR1 is MDHEN and CDR2 is SYDVKM. CDR3 sequence (DNA): TGTGCCAGCAGTCACAGGGCTGAAGCTTTCTTT. Translation gives CASSHRAEAFF.

In DNA, the CDR3 is TGTGCCAGCAGCTTGAGTACACGGGCTAGCTATGGCTACACCTTC. Encoded protein: CASSLSTRASYGYTF. The chain couples TRBV5-5 to TRBJ1-2; D ambiguous. The germline V and J ends were trimmed by 1 base and 4 bases, with 14 bases remaining between them. Germline V gives CDR1 SGHKS, CDR2 YYEKEE (reference sequence). The CDR3 runs 15 residues.

The chain carries TRBV27 and TRBJ1-1; the match to TRBD1 covers 7 bases. This CDR3 contains 11 residues. Germline values: CDR1 MNHEY, CDR2 SMNVEV (reference sequence). V lost 8 bases and J lost 11; bases outside the gene matches: 8. Here the CDR3 DNA reads TGTGCCAGCGGACCTGACAGGGAGGCTTTCTTT. This sequence encodes CASGPDREAFF.

This clonotype was detected only a few times. The chain recombines TRBV9 with TRBJ2-3; D might be TRBD2 (5 bases). Deletions cut 2 bases from V and 2 bases from J, with 15 bases between. The germline gives CDR1 SGDLS, CDR2 YYNGEE. CDR3 length equals 16 residues. CDR3 loop: CASSVSAGGNTDTQYF. CDR3 coding DNA: TGTGCCAGCAGCGTTAGTGCCGGAGGTAACACAGATACGCAGTATTTT.